This T cell receptor beta chain was identified during a study of blood T cells in healthy people across ages. Findings and limits, study-wide: Versus aged donors, long-lived donors had higher diversity and more naive CD4+ cells.

Next came a second PCR, run for roughly 6 to 11 cycles, which used a sample-barcoded 5' primer along with a J-beta primer mix. TCRdb re-derived calls from the 5' RACE reads in MiXCR, one entry per CDR3 protein. The data hold hundreds of thousands of distinct CDR3 sequences, with under 65% observed a single time. Per germline, CDR1 SEHNR and CDR2 FQNEAQ (reference sequence). Trimming stripped 1 base from V and 5 bases from J, with 14 bases between. The CDR3 is 15 residues long. Concerning this clonotype: Antigen: not known.

Sequencing used blood. The chain couples TRBV7-9 to TRBJ2-5, with D possibly being TRBD1 (6 bases). The clonotype comes from a man between 60 and 75 years old in good health. CDR3 bases: TGTGCCAGCAGCTTAGTTGGCCAGGGGCTGGAGACCCAGTACTTC. As protein: CASSLVGQGLETQYF.